These 14 T cell receptor beta chains were all obtained from the same sample, sequenced in a study of spatial heterogeneity in lung cancer. Indicated time point: sample taken at primary tumor resection. TCRdb re-analysed the 5' RACE reads in MiXCR, keeping a single row per CDR3 protein. Of about 5,000 distinct CDR3 sequences listed, just under 3% are singletons. This material consisted of normal lung tissue next to the tumor, taken at surgery. The receptors were sampled from a male donor with early-stage non-small cell lung cancer.

By sample share, this clonotype is medium-sized. The chain has TRBV5-6 and TRBJ2-3; D is perhaps TRBD1 or TRBD2 (5 bases each). The germline V and J ends were trimmed by 2 bases and 4 bases, with 8 bases remaining between them. CDR3 length: 13 residues. Germline CDR1 is SGHDT and CDR2 is YYEEEE. The CDR3 loop is CASSFGTPDTQYF. The DNA of the CDR3 is TGTGCCAGCAGCTTCGGGACGCCAGATACGCAGTATTTT.

This clonotype is labeled medium-sized. In DNA, the CDR3 is TGTGCCACTAAGGCGGGGGGGAAGCAGTTCTTC. Protein sequence: CATKAGGKQFF. The rearrangement joins TRBV24-1 to TRBJ2-1, with 9 bases matching TRBD2. The V gene end was trimmed by 10 bases and the J gene end by 11 bases; junction bases not matched to a gene: 5. The V gene's germline CDR1 is KGHDR and CDR2 SFDVKD. This CDR3 has 11 residues.

This clonotype was picked up many times. This rearrangement joins TRBV27 to TRBJ1-2; D is perhaps TRBD1 (6 bases). This CDR3 has 14 amino acids. Trimming cost V 0 bases and J 8 bases, with 13 bases left between them. Looked up from germline, CDR1 is MNHEY and CDR2 is SMNVEV (reference sequence). CDR3 sequence (DNA): TGTGCCAGCAGTTTATCTCTTGGGGGCGGGGGCTACACCTTC. Protein product: CASSLSLGGGGYTF.

This clonotype was recorded many times. The chain recombines TRBV23-1 with TRBJ2-2; D uncertain. TRBV23-1 is flagged as an ORF with uncertain function. Trimming removed 2 bases from V and 0 bases from J, with 7 bases in between. The CDR3 covers 15 residues. The CDR3 coding sequence is TGCGCCAGCAGTCAAGGTGAACCGAACACCGGGGAGCTGTTTTTT. Translation: CASSQGEPNTGELFF.

Sample share makes this clonotype medium-sized. The gene calls are TRBV19 and TRBJ1-1, with D unclear. The CDR3 length is 16 residues. V was cut by 6 bases and J by 1 base, with 18 bases left in between. In germline, CDR1 is LNHDA, CDR2 SQIVND (reference sequence). In nucleotides, the CDR3 is TGTGCCAGTAGCCCCCGGCCCGGCAGGAGGAACACTGAAGCTTTCTTT. Its protein is CASSPRPGRRNTEAFF.

This clonotype was seen a few times. J is TRBJ1-2 and V is TRBV20-1; weak D call: TRBD1 (6 bases). Germline V gene sequence: CDR1 DFQATT, CDR2 SNEGSKA (reference sequence). Between the trimmed V and J ends, which lost 1 base and 6 bases, there was a span of 12 bases. The CDR3 contains 13 residues. CDR3 loop: CSARVGQGHGYTF. The CDR3 DNA reads TGCAGTGCTAGAGTTGGGCAGGGGCATGGCTACACCTTC.

This clonotype rates as medium-sized (0.01 to 0.1%). The chain couples TRBV20-1 to TRBJ2-2; D possibly uses TRBD1 or TRBD2 (6 bases each). Trimming stripped 0 bases from V and 5 bases from J, with 16 bases between. Germline assignment: CDR1 DFQATT and CDR2 SNEGSKA (reference sequence). This CDR3 contains 16 residues. The CDR3 loop is CSARDLQGGDTGELFF. The CDR3 nucleotides are TGCAGTGCTAGAGATTTACAGGGAGGTGATACCGGGGAGCTGTTTTTT.

At least ten counts were recorded for this clonotype. The rearrangement joins TRBV6-5 to TRBJ2-4, with TRBD2 identical over 14 bases. With 5 bases clipped from V and 0 bases from J, the junction kept 3 bases outside the gene matches. The length of the CDR3 is 17 residues. Germline V lookup: CDR1 MNHEY, CDR2 SVGAGI. CDR3 in amino acids: CASSRGTSGRAKNIQYF. Written as DNA, the CDR3 is TGTGCCAGCAGTCGCGGGACTAGCGGGAGAGCCAAAAACATTCAGTACTTC.

Ten or more counts support this clonotype. The chain has TRBV20-1 and TRBJ2-3; no definite D call. CDR3 length: 13 residues. Trimming took off 0 bases at V and 1 base at J, with 5 bases between the two ends. Germline CDR1 and CDR2: DFQATT and SNEGSKA (reference sequence). DNA of the CDR3: TGCAGTGCTAGAGAGGATCGCACAGATACGCAGTATTTT. It specifies CSAREDRTDTQYF.

At least ten counts were recorded for this clonotype. The chain is built from TRBV10-3 and TRBJ1-6, with 7 nucleotides matching TRBD1. Trimming removed 5 bases from V and 0 bases from J; junction bases left unmatched: 4. Germline CDR1 ENHRY, CDR2 SYGVKD. The CDR3 consists of 16 residues. The CDR3 coding sequence is TGTGCCATCAGTCGACAGGGTAGCTCCTATAATTCACCCCTCCACTTT. Amino acids: CAISRQGSSYNSPLHF.

This clonotype is termed medium-sized. J is TRBJ1-6 and V is TRBV6-6; 8 bases align to TRBD1. The CDR3 is made up of 14 amino acids. CDR1 is MNHNY and CDR2 is SVGAGI in the germline V gene (reference sequence). V shed 4 bases and J 13 bases; nucleotides not matched to a gene: 9. The CDR3 loop reads CASSSGTGSSPLHF. Here the CDR3 DNA reads TGTGCCAGCAGTTCCGGGACAGGTTCTTCCCCCCTCCACTTT.

In this sample, this clonotype is medium-sized. The rearrangement joins TRBV2 to TRBJ2-3; tentative D call: TRBD1 (7 bases). V lost 11 bases and J lost 4, with 22 bases in between. Germline values: CDR1 SNHLY, CDR2 FYNNEI. This CDR3 is 15 amino acids long. The CDR3 DNA reads TGTGCCCCAGGGGGTAGTAGTAGCGGTTCAGATACGCAGTATTTT. As protein: CAPGGSSSGSDTQYF.

By share, this clonotype counts as medium-sized. The gene calls are TRBV4-3 and TRBJ1-3; tentatively, D is TRBD1 (5 bases). CDR3 length equals 16 residues. Per germline, CDR1 LGHNA and CDR2 YSLEER. Trimming took off 3 bases at V and 2 bases at J, with 14 bases between the two ends. The CDR3 spells CASSHGTGSTGNTIYF. Written as DNA, the CDR3 is TGCGCCAGCAGCCACGGGACGGGCAGCACTGGAAACACCATATATTTT.

By frequency in the sample, this clonotype is medium-sized. This sequence joins TRBV20-1 and TRBJ2-7; 11 positions agree with TRBD1. V shed 6 bases and J 2 bases; nucleotides not matched to a gene: 3. Germline loops: CDR1 DFQATT, CDR2 SNEGSKA (reference sequence). The CDR3 has 13 amino acids. CDR3 DNA: TGCAGTGCCTCGGGACAGGGGGCCTACGAGCAGTACTTC. Translating it yields CSASGQGAYEQYF.